This is a list of T cell receptor beta chains from one sample in a study of T cells in Graves' hyperthyroidism and ophthalmopathy. TCRdb reprocessed the multiplex PCR reads with MiXCR, giving one entry per CDR3 protein. The profile shows 300,000 to 450,000 distinct CDR3 sequences, roughly 13% of them singletons. The sample was blood. These receptors originate from a woman aged 18-30 years with Graves' hyperthyroidism. Both conserved end residues are part of each CDR3. Clone size appears in some rows only: once, few, many, or a class for an expanded clone.

cdr3_aa clone_size j_call v_call
CASSEVRDGYTF - TRBJ1-2 TRBV6-1
CASSYARSSGDQPQHF many TRBJ1-5 TRBV6-5
CASSQATRGVGYNEQFF many TRBJ2-1 TRBV4-3
CASSFAGGRNEQFF many TRBJ2-1 TRBV7-3
CASSLRAGGGHYEQYF many TRBJ2-7 TRBV13
CSVGQGNTEAFF many TRBJ1-1 TRBV29-1
CASSLDGGSRQPQHF once TRBJ1-5 TRBV7-9
CASEGGEETQYF - TRBJ2-5 TRBV9
CASSYSSGRAATDTQYF many TRBJ2-3 TRBV6-2/TRBV6-3
CASSLGVAGDAETQYF - TRBJ2-5 TRBV5-1
CASSSPKGNQPQHF many TRBJ1-5 TRBV11-2
CASSQEPGASTDTQYF few TRBJ2-3 TRBV4-1
CASRYNLDSPGELFF few TRBJ2-2 TRBV11-1
CASNRGHSNQPQHF many TRBJ1-5 TRBV28
CASSFTETYGYTF many TRBJ1-2 TRBV7-2
CARGSGQGAPPYTGELFF many TRBJ2-2 TRBV2
CASSPSTGSDTEAFF - TRBJ1-1 TRBV7-2
CAWTRDTTSTYGYTF many TRBJ1-2 TRBV30
CSASHIWGSFGGSYNSPLHF few TRBJ1-6 TRBV20-1
CASSFQGLAGARSYEQYF - TRBJ2-7 TRBV28
CASSYSTLTNEKLFF few TRBJ1-4 TRBV6-6
CASSFSGSSYNEQFF many TRBJ2-1 TRBV7-9
CASSLRTSGRGSTDTQYF many TRBJ2-3 TRBV5-5
CASSSGGGSHPVNYGYTF many TRBJ1-2 TRBV27
CASSIMGQYTQYF - TRBJ2-3 TRBV19
CASSLDEGAKLFF - TRBJ1-4 TRBV7-2
CASSRLGLGQPQHF many TRBJ1-5 TRBV5-6
CASSPDWTEAFF many TRBJ1-1 TRBV7-9
CSAPQGGVNTEAFF many TRBJ1-1 TRBV20-1
CASSSLDRENQPQHF many TRBJ1-5 TRBV7-9
CATSPTSSYNSPLHF few TRBJ1-6 TRBV15